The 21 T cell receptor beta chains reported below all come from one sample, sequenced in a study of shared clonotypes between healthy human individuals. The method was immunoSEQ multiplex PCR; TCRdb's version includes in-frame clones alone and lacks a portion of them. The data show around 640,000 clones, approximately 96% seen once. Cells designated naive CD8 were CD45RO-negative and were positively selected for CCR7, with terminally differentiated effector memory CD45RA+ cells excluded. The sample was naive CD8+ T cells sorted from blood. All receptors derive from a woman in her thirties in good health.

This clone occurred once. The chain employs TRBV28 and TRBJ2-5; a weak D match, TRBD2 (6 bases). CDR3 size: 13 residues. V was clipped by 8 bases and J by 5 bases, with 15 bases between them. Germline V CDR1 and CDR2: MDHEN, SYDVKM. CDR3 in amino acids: CASGPRGEETQYF. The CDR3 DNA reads TGTGCCAGCGGACCCCGCGGGGAGGAGACCCAGTACTTC.

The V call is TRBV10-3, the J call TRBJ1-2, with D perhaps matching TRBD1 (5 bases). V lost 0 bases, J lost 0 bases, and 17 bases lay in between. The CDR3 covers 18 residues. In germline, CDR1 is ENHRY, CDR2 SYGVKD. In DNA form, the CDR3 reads TGTGCCATCAGTGAGTCGGGGCATGAGCATCTAGCTAACTATGGCTACACCTTC. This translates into CAISESGHEHLANYGYTF.

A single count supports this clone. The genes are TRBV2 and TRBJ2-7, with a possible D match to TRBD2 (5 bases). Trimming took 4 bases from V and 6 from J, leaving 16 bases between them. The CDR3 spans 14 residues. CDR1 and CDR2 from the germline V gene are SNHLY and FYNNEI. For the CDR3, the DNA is TGTGCCAGCAGTGTGAGTCGCGGGCCAGGCGAGCAGTACTTC. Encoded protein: CASSVSRGPGEQYF.

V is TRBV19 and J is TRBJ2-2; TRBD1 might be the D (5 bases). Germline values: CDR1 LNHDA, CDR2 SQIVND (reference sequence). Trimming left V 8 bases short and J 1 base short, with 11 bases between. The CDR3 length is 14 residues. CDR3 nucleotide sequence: TGTGCCAGTGAGATGGACAAGAACACCGGGGAGCTGTTTTTT. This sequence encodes CASEMDKNTGELFF.

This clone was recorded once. The CDR3 spells CASSEAYKVRDRENTIYF. CDR3 nucleotides: TGTGCCAGCAGTGAAGCGTACAAAGTGAGGGATAGGGAAAACACCATATATTTT. The chain uses TRBV6-1 and TRBJ1-3; D gene uncertain. Trimming removed 0 bases at V and 6 bases at J, with 21 bases between. From germline, CDR1 is MNHNS and CDR2 SASEGT. The CDR3 is made up of 18 amino acids.

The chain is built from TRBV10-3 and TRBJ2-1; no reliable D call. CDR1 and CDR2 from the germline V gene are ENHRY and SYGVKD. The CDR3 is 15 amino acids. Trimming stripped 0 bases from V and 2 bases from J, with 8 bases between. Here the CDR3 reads CAISESKGTYNEQFF. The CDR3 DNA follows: TGTGCCATCAGTGAGTCGAAGGGAACCTACAATGAGCAGTTCTTC.

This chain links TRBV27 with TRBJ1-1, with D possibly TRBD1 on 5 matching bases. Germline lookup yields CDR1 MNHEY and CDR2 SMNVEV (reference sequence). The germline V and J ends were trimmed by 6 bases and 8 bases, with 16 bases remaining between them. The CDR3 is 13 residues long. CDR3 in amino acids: CASRIGGGSEAFF. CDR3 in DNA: TGTGCCAGCAGAATCGGGGGGGGGTCCGAAGCTTTCTTT.

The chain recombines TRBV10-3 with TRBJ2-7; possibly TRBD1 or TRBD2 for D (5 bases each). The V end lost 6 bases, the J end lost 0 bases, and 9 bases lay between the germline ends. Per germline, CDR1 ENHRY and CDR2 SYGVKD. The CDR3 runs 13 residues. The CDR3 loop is CAISGTDSYEQYF. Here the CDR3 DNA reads TGTGCCATCAGCGGGACGGACTCCTACGAGCAGTACTTC.

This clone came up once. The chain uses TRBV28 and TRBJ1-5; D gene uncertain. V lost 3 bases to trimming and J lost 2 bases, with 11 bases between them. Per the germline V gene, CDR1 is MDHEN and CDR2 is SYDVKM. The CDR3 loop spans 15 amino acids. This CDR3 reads CASSLGQRRNQPQHF. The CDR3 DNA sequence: TGTGCCAGCAGTTTGGGCCAAAGGCGCAATCAGCCCCAGCATTTT.

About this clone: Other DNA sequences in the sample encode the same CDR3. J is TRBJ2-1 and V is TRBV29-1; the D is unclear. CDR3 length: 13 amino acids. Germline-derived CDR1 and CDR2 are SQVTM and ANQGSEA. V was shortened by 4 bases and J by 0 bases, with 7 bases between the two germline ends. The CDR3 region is CSVVGGSYNEQFF. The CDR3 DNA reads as TGCAGCGTTGTAGGCGGCTCCTACAATGAGCAGTTCTTC.

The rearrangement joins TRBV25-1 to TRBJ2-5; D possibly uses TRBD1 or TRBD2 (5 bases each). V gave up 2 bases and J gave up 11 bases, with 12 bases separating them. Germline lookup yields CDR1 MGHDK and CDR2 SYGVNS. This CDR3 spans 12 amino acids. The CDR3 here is CASSERLGEQYF. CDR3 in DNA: TGTGCCAGCAGTGAACGTCTAGGGGAGCAGTACTTC.

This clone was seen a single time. The CDR3, as DNA: TGTGCCAGCAGCTTAGTATCGGCCCGAGGGAATGAGCAGTTCTTC. Residues: CASSLVSARGNEQFF. The gene calls are TRBV7-9 and TRBJ2-1, with a weak D call TRBD2 (5 bases). CDR1 is SEHNR, CDR2 FQNEAQ, per germline (reference sequence). The V and J ends lost 1 base and 7 bases respectively, with 14 bases between them. This CDR3 spans 15 amino acids.

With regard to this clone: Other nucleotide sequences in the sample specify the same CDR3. CDR3 in DNA: TGTGCCAGCAGTTTGAAGGGGGCAGGGTACGAGCAGTACTTC. As protein: CASSLKGAGYEQYF. The chain joins TRBV27 to TRBJ2-7, with 7 bases matching TRBD1. CDR3 length: 14 amino acids. After removal of 3 bases from V and 4 bases from J, the junction contained 6 bases not matched to a gene. CDR1 and CDR2 from the germline V gene are MNHEY and SMNVEV (reference sequence).

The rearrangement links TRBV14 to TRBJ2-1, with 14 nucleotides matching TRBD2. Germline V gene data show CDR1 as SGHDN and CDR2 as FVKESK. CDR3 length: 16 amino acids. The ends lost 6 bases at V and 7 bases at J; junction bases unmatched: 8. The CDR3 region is CASSIPGLAGENEQFF. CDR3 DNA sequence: TGTGCCAGCAGTATACCGGGACTAGCGGGAGAGAATGAGCAGTTCTTC.

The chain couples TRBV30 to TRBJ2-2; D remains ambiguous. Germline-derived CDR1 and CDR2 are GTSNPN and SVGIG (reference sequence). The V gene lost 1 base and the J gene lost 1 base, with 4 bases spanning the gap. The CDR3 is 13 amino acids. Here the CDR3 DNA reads TGTGCCTGGAGTGCCCGGAACACCGGGGAGCTGTTTTTT. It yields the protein CAWSARNTGELFF.

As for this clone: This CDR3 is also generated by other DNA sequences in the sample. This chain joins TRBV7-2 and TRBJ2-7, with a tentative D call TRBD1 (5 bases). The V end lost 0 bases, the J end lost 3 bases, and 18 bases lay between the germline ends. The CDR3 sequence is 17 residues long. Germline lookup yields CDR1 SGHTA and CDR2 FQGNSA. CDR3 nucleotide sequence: TGTGCCAGCAGCTTAGCCTTCCGGTCAGGGCTCTTCTACGAGCAGTACTTC. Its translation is CASSLAFRSGLFYEQYF.

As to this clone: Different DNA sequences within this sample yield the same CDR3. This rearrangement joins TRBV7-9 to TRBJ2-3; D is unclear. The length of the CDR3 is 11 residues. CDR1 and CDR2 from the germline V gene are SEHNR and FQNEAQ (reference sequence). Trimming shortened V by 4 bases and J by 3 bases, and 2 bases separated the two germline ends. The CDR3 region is CASSSTDTQYF. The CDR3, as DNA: TGTGCCAGCAGCTCAACAGATACGCAGTATTTT.

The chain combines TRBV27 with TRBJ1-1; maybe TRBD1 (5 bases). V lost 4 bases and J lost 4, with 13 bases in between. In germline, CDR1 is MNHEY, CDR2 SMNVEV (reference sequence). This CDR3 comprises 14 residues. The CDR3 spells CASSWGGESTEAFF. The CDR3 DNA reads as TGTGCCAGCAGTTGGGGGGGAGAAAGCACTGAAGCTTTCTTT.

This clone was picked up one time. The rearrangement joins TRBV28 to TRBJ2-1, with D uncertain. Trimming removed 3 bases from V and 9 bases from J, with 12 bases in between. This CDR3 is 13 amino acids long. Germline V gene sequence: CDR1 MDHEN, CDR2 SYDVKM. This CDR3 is CASSFLTYLEQFF. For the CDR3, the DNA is TGTGCCAGCAGTTTCCTCACTTATCTTGAGCAGTTCTTC.

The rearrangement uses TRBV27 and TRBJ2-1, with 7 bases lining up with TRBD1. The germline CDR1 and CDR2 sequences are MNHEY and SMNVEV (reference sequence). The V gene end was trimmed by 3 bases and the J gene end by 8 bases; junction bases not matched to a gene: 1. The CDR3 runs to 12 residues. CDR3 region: CASSFDRDEQFF. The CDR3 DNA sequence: TGTGCCAGCAGTTTCGACAGGGATGAGCAGTTCTTC.

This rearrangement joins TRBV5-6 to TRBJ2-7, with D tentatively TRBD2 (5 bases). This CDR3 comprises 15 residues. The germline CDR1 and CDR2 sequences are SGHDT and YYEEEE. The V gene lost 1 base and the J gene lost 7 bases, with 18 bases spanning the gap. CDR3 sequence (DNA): TGTGCCAGCAGCTTGTCTTCGAAAATCACGGGAGAGCAGTACTTC. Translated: CASSLSSKITGEQYF.